This entry concerns a single T cell receptor beta chain. Donors were systemically healthy Caucasian individuals from Russia aged about 6 to 90 years. Each donor supplied 8 to 10 milliliters of peripheral blood. Looked up from germline, CDR1 is SQVTM and CDR2 is ANQGSEA. The CDR3 is made up of 14 amino acids. Trimming took 0 bases from V and 2 from J, leaving 9 bases between them. This sample stems from a study of blood T cells in healthy people across ages. Combining a sample-barcoded 5' primer with a J-beta primer mix, a second PCR ran for roughly 6 to 12 cycles. Each of the cDNA molecules was tagged by a template-switch adaptor with 12 random nucleotides. Every individual sample yielded 3 million or more paired-end reads (each containing CDR3). TCRdb called the 5' RACE reads again in MiXCR, with one record for every CDR3 protein. This table has 2 million or so distinct CDR3 sequences, around half appearing once.

This TCR derives from a woman aged 40-49 years in good health. This rearrangement joins TRBV29-1 to TRBJ2-3; D is unclear. Input material: blood. The chain's CDR3 is CSVEDPLLTDTQYF. The CDR3 DNA follows: TGCAGCGTTGAAGATCCCCTCCTCACAGATACGCAGTATTTT.